This TCR beta chain was identified during a study of radiation and T cells in renal cell carcinoma. There are 18 residues in the CDR3. The V gene lost 0 bases and the J gene lost 2 bases, with 18 bases spanning the gap. Germline CDR1 reads LGHNA; CDR2 reads YSLEER. Documented time point: baseline pretreatment blood. Described treatment: 15 Gy SBRT to primary tumor, nephrectomy 4 weeks later. Clear cell pathology was present in this patient's renal cell carcinoma. Assay: immunoSEQ multiplex PCR; the TCRdb copy retains only in-frame clones and omits some. The sample has approximately 63,000 clones; over 70% are singletons.

The material sequenced was blood, taken from a patient whose treatment included radiotherapy and nephrectomy. The rearrangement uses TRBV4-3 and TRBJ2-3, with a tentative D call TRBD2 (6 bases). The sequence derives from a man aged 60-69 years with renal cell carcinoma. DNA of the CDR3: TGCGCCAGCAGCCAAGATTTACCGGGGGACCTCCTCACAGATACGCAGTATTTT. Protein sequence: CASSQDLPGDLLTDTQYF.